The rows below give T cell receptor beta chains drawn from one sample of a study of blood T cell repertoires in COVID-19. Assay: immunoSEQ multiplex PCR; the TCRdb copy retains only in-frame clones and omits some. The top ten hold approximately 10% of the sample, which has some 130,000 clones, roughly 86% seen once. The sequenced material came from peripheral blood. The receptor set was obtained from a woman in her sixties or seventies with COVID-19, enrolled during active disease. Both conserved end residues are part of each CDR3. The order of the fields is V gene, CDR3 length, clone size, J gene, D gene, CDR3 DNA, CDR3 protein. A D gene is named only where the DNA matches it firmly. Size values are once, few and many counts, or a class for expanded clones, and some rows have none.

TRBV9	15	.	TRBJ2-3	.	TGTGCCAGCAGCGTAGTATCTAGTAGCACAGATACGCAGTATTTT	CASSVVSSSTDTQYF
TRBV5-1	14	.	TRBJ1-1	.	TGCGCCAGCAGCCTGGGTGGAGTGAACACTGAAGCTTTCTTT	CASSLGGVNTEAFF
TRBV10-3	16	.	TRBJ2-1	.	TGTGCCACCCTGAACGGGGGTCTAAGCTCCTACAATGAGCAGTTCTTC	CATLNGGLSSYNEQFF
TRBV5-1	14	.	TRBJ1-6	.	TGCGCCAGCATGTCCGACGGGAAGAATTCACCCCTCCACTTT	CASMSDGKNSPLHF
TRBV2	13	.	TRBJ1-2	.	TGTGCCAGCAGTGCGGACATTAACTATGGCTACACCTTC	CASSADINYGYTF
TRBV18	14	.	TRBJ1-1	.	TGTGCCAGCTCACCCGAACTCGTGAACACTGAAGCTTTCTTT	CASSPELVNTEAFF
TRBV2	14	once	TRBJ1-4	.	TGTGCCAGCAGTTTACAGGGAACGAATGAAAAACTGTTTTTT	CASSLQGTNEKLFF
TRBV5-6	16	.	TRBJ2-3	.	TGTGCCAGCAGCCTCGTGGAGGGCAGTTTTACAGATACGCAGTATTTT	CASSLVEGSFTDTQYF
TRBV11-2	14	.	TRBJ2-1	TRBD1	TGTGCCAGCAGCAGGGGGCAGGGGTCAACAGAGCAGTTCTTC	CASSRGQGSTEQFF
TRBV24-1	14	.	TRBJ2-3	TRBD2	TGTGCCACCAGTGATGGCGGGGGGGCGGATACGCAGTATTTT	CATSDGGGADTQYF
TRBV30	13	.	TRBJ2-4	.	TGTGCCTGGAGTTCGAATCCCGACTCGAATGGGTACTTC	CAWSSNPDSNGYF
TRBV6-5	13	.	TRBJ1-1	.	TGTGCCAGCAGAGAGACCAGGGGACGTGAAGCTTTCTTT	CASRETRGREAFF
TRBV12-3/TRBV12-4	13	.	TRBJ2-7	.	TGTGCCAGCAGAACGACAGCATCCTACGAGCAGTACTTC	CASRTTASYEQYF
TRBV5-1	16	.	TRBJ2-7	TRBD1	TGCGCCAGCAGCTCCAACATGGGGACAGGGAAGAACGAGCAGTACTTC	CASSSNMGTGKNEQYF
TRBV12-3/TRBV12-4	13	.	TRBJ2-5	.	TGTGCCAGCAGTTTAGCAGCCAAAGAGACCCAGTACTTC	CASSLAAKETQYF
TRBV30	14	.	TRBJ2-7	.	TGTGCCTGGAGTTTTGGGAGCCCAAACTACGAGCAGTACTTC	CAWSFGSPNYEQYF
TRBV28	11	once	TRBJ2-7	.	TGTGCCAGCAGTTTTCTCGTGGAGCAGTACTTC	CASSFLVEQYF